A selection of T cell receptor beta chains follows, all from one sample in a study of T cell responses to AZD1222 COVID-19 vaccine. Only in-frame clones appear in the TCRdb table, and some are missing; sequencing was by immunoSEQ multiplex PCR. The table shows more than 95,000 clones, with about 89% occurring only once. The sample consisted of peripheral blood, taken on day 0 of MenACWY control vaccination. Receptors originate from an adult in good health. Each CDR3 is given with its conserved first and last residue. The D gene is left open where the match is weak. The size entry is marked missing in some rows and otherwise reads once, few, many or a size class.

J: TRBJ2-1
V: TRBV30
D: TRBD2
size: .
CDR3: CAWRNSGSRNEQFF
DNA: TGTGCCTGGAGAAATAGCGGGAGTAGGAATGAGCAGTTCTTC

J: TRBJ2-5
V: TRBV25-1
D: .
size: .
CDR3: CASNPGSQGLRPGETQYF
DNA: TGTGCCAGTAACCCGGGCAGCCAGGGTTTGCGGCCGGGGGAGACCCAGTACTTC

J: TRBJ2-5
V: TRBV30
D: .
size: .
CDR3: CAWRPPVSWQETQYF
DNA: TGTGCCTGGAGACCCCCCGTTTCTTGGCAAGAGACCCAGTACTTC

J: TRBJ1-6
V: TRBV19
D: .
size: .
CDR3: CATGPRANYNSPLHF
DNA: TGTGCCACTGGCCCCCGGGCGAACTATAATTCACCCCTCCACTTT

J: TRBJ2-3
V: TRBV5-1
D: .
size: .
CDR3: CASSLVGLRTDTQYF
DNA: TGCGCCAGCAGCTTGGTGGGACTGAGAACAGATACGCAGTATTTT

J: TRBJ1-5
V: TRBV12-3/TRBV12-4
D: TRBD1
size: .
CDR3: CASRGTGDQPQHF
DNA: TGTGCCAGCAGGGGGACAGGGGATCAGCCCCAGCATTTT

J: TRBJ2-7
V: TRBV18
D: .
size: .
CDR3: CASSGGQPGYEQYF
DNA: TGTGCCAGCTCCGGGGGCCAGCCCGGGTACGAGCAGTACTTC

J: TRBJ2-4
V: TRBV6-2/TRBV6-3
D: TRBD2
size: once
CDR3: CASSYTSDAGGPFQYF
DNA: TGTGCCAGCAGTTACACAAGTGATGCGGGAGGGCCCTTTCAGTACTTC

J: TRBJ1-1
V: TRBV29-1
D: .
size: .
CDR3: CSVVDDLNTEAFF
DNA: TGCAGCGTTGTTGATGACTTGAACACTGAAGCTTTCTTT

J: TRBJ2-5
V: TRBV6-5
D: TRBD2
size: .
CDR3: CASPSGGEPETQYF
DNA: TGTGCCAGCCCTAGCGGGGGGGAGCCGGAGACCCAGTACTTC

J: TRBJ2-7
V: TRBV20-1
D: .
size: .
CDR3: CSASQPAILYEQYF
DNA: TGCAGTGCTAGTCAGCCAGCGATATTGTACGAGCAGTACTTC

J: TRBJ1-1
V: TRBV5-4
D: TRBD1
size: .
CDR3: CASSQGQGNMNTEAFF
DNA: TGTGCCAGCAGTCAAGGACAGGGTAACATGAACACTGAAGCTTTCTTT

J: TRBJ1-2
V: TRBV7-9
D: .
size: .
CDR3: CASSRGVGVSGYTF
DNA: TGTGCCAGCAGCCGTGGGGTAGGGGTGTCTGGCTACACCTTC

J: TRBJ2-7
V: TRBV11-3
D: TRBD1
size: once
CDR3: CASSYRDRVLEQYF
DNA: TGTGCCAGCAGTTACCGGGACAGGGTCCTCGAGCAGTACTTC

J: TRBJ1-5
V: TRBV18
D: .
size: .
CDR3: CASSPGTGQYQPQHF
DNA: TGTGCCAGCTCACCAGGCACAGGGCAATATCAGCCCCAGCATTTT

J: TRBJ2-7
V: TRBV6-5
D: TRBD1
size: .
CDR3: CASTRSGTGLYEQYF
DNA: TGTGCCAGCACCCGATCCGGGACAGGTCTCTACGAGCAGTACTTC

J: TRBJ1-1
V: TRBV19
D: .
size: .
CDR3: CASSKVRAGTEAFF
DNA: TGTGCCAGTAGTAAAGTCAGGGCTGGCACTGAAGCTTTCTTT

J: TRBJ2-2
V: TRBV24-1
D: .
size: .
CDR3: CATSGSGELFF
DNA: TGTGCCACCAGTGGCTCCGGGGAGCTGTTTTTT

J: TRBJ2-7
V: TRBV27
D: .
size: once
CDR3: CASSLSDGYEQYF
DNA: TGTGCCAGCAGTTTATCCGACGGCTACGAGCAGTACTTC

J: TRBJ2-7
V: TRBV5-1
D: .
size: .
CDR3: CASSFRVGYEQYF
DNA: TGCGCCAGCAGCTTCAGGGTAGGCTACGAGCAGTACTTC

J: TRBJ1-2
V: TRBV10-3
D: .
size: .
CDR3: CAITGAGPYGYTF
DNA: TGTGCCATCACCGGGGCAGGGCCCTATGGCTACACCTTC

J: TRBJ2-2
V: TRBV5-5
D: .
size: few
CDR3: CASSYSSGADGTGELFF
DNA: TGTGCCAGCAGTTACTCTTCGGGGGCCGACGGCACCGGGGAGCTGTTTTTT

J: TRBJ2-1
V: TRBV6-5
D: .
size: .
CDR3: CASSYSSGDEQFF
DNA: TGTGCCAGCAGTTACTCTTCAGGGGATGAGCAGTTCTTC

J: TRBJ1-2
V: TRBV6-4
D: TRBD1
size: .
CDR3: CASSSGQGDSGYGYTF
DNA: TGTGCCAGCAGTTCGGGTCAGGGGGACTCGGGGTATGGCTACACCTTC

J: TRBJ1-3
V: TRBV2
D: .
size: .
CDR3: CASSLLTTGGNTIYF
DNA: TGTGCCAGCAGCCTGTTAACCACGGGAGGAAACACCATATATTTT

J: TRBJ1-5
V: TRBV10-3
D: .
size: .
CDR3: CAISGTSNQPQHF
DNA: TGTGCCATCAGTGGCACTAGCAATCAGCCCCAGCATTTT

J: TRBJ1-2
V: TRBV6-5
D: TRBD1
size: .
CDR3: CASRRDRGNYGYTF
DNA: TGTGCCAGCAGGAGGGACAGGGGAAACTATGGCTACACCTTC

J: TRBJ2-7
V: TRBV7-2
D: .
size: .
CDR3: CASSLYARGYEQYF
DNA: TGTGCCAGCAGCTTATATGCACGGGGTTACGAGCAGTACTTC

J: TRBJ2-1
V: TRBV7-8
D: .
size: .
CDR3: CASSRTGAGDYNEQFF
DNA: TGTGCCAGCAGCCGGACGGGGGCGGGGGACTACAATGAGCAGTTCTTC

J: TRBJ2-1
V: TRBV4-3
D: .
size: once
CDR3: CASSQEAWSEQFF
DNA: TGCGCCAGCAGCCAAGAAGCCTGGAGCGAGCAGTTCTTC

J: TRBJ2-5
V: TRBV27
D: .
size: .
CDR3: CASSLDQETQYF
DNA: TGTGCCAGCAGTCTCGACCAAGAGACCCAGTACTTC

J: TRBJ1-5
V: TRBV10-3
D: TRBD1
size: .
CDR3: CAIGGQGNQPQHF
DNA: TGTGCCATCGGGGGACAGGGCAATCAGCCCCAGCATTTT

J: TRBJ2-7
V: TRBV6-6
D: TRBD1
size: .
CDR3: CASSYSGQGPYEQYF
DNA: TGTGCCAGCAGTTACTCGGGACAGGGTCCTTACGAGCAGTACTTC

J: TRBJ2-1
V: TRBV4-1
D: .
size: .
CDR3: CASSQGPRGIDEQFF
DNA: TGCGCCAGCAGCCAAGGCCCTAGGGGGATCGATGAGCAGTTCTTC

J: TRBJ1-2
V: TRBV6-2/TRBV6-3
D: TRBD1
size: .
CDR3: CASSGPGQGAIYGYTF
DNA: TGTGCCAGCAGTGGACCGGGACAGGGGGCTATCTATGGCTACACCTTC

J: TRBJ1-2
V: TRBV27
D: .
size: once
CDR3: CASSLQGSHGYTF
DNA: TGTGCCAGCAGTTTGCAGGGGAGTCATGGCTACACCTTC

J: TRBJ2-7
V: TRBV11-3
D: .
size: .
CDR3: CASTRRQTYEQYF
DNA: TGTGCCAGCACCAGGCGACAGACCTACGAGCAGTACTTC

J: TRBJ2-3
V: TRBV27
D: .
size: .
CDR3: CASSPRDGSSTDTQYF
DNA: TGTGCCAGCAGCCCCAGGGACGGATCTAGCACAGATACGCAGTATTTT

J: TRBJ2-3
V: TRBV6-4
D: TRBD2
size: .
CDR3: CASSSSGARDTQYF
DNA: TGTGCCAGCAGTTCAAGCGGGGCCAGGGATACGCAGTATTTT

J: TRBJ1-3
V: TRBV5-1
D: .
size: .
CDR3: CASSLGQIHSGNTIYF
DNA: TGCGCCAGCAGCTTGGGACAGATACACTCTGGAAACACCATATATTTT

J: TRBJ1-1
V: TRBV5-5
D: .
size: .
CDR3: CASSLDGHENTEAFF
DNA: TGTGCCAGCAGCTTGGATGGACACGAGAACACTGAAGCTTTCTTT

J: TRBJ1-5
V: TRBV2
D: .
size: .
CDR3: CASNQGGQPQHF
DNA: TGTGCCAGCAATCAGGGAGGTCAGCCCCAGCATTTT

J: TRBJ1-3
V: TRBV12-3/TRBV12-4
D: TRBD1
size: .
CDR3: CASSLQGEFSIYF
DNA: TGTGCCAGCAGTTTACAGGGGGAGTTTTCCATATATTTT